These T cell receptor beta chains were read from a single sample in a study of control samples from healthy donors and cancer patients. TCRdb keeps only in-frame clones here, not all; method: immunoSEQ multiplex PCR. The sample has fewer than 110,000 clones, roughly 90% seen once. Sequencing was done on a sample of PBMCs. Receptor source: a man aged 60-69 years with lung cancer. Both conserved end residues are part of each CDR3. Fields, in order: D gene, clone size, V gene, J gene, CDR3 DNA, CDR3 protein. D genes are given only for firm matches. Expanded clones get a size class; other rows say once, few or many, or leave the size out.

NA	NA	TRBV12-5	TRBJ1-1	TGTGCTAGTGTGGCCGGGGGGTCTGAAGCTTTCTTT	CASVAGGSEAFF
TRBD1	NA	TRBV7-8	TRBJ2-2	TGTGCCAGCAGCTTAGCTCCGGACAGGGAATCCGGGGAGCTGTTTTTT	CASSLAPDRESGELFF
TRBD1	NA	TRBV5-6	TRBJ2-3	TGTGCCAGCAGCTCGGACAGGGGGGTGGGAGATACGCAGTATTTT	CASSSDRGVGDTQYF
NA	NA	TRBV6-5	TRBJ1-2	TGTGCCAGCAATCACGGGAATATGTATGGCTACACCTTC	CASNHGNMYGYTF
NA	once	TRBV5-1	TRBJ2-5	TGCGCCAGCAGTCCGATCGGGGGCCTAGGGGAGACCCAGTACTTC	CASSPIGGLGETQYF
NA	NA	TRBV7-9	TRBJ2-3	TGTGCCAGCTTCCAAGGGGGGACCACAGATACGCAGTATTTT	CASFQGGTTDTQYF
NA	NA	TRBV6-6	TRBJ2-7	TGTGCCAGCACCCCTGATAGGGGTACTACGTCGAAGCAGTACTTC	CASTPDRGTTSKQYF
NA	NA	TRBV10-3	TRBJ1-2	TGTGCCATCAGTGATTCTCGGACTAACTATGGCTACACCTTC	CAISDSRTNYGYTF
NA	few	TRBV13	TRBJ2-2	TGTGCCAGCAGCTTACCGGCCGGGGAGCTGTTTTTT	CASSLPAGELFF
NA	NA	TRBV6-5	TRBJ2-1	TGTGCCAGCAGTTACTTCAATGAGCAGTTCTTC	CASSYFNEQFF
TRBD1	NA	TRBV3-1/TRBV3-2	TRBJ1-1	TGTGCCAGCAGCCCATACCGGGACAGGGAAGAAGCTTTCTTT	CASSPYRDREEAFF
NA	NA	TRBV6-5	TRBJ2-2	TGTGCCAGCAGAGTCGGCGCCGGGGAGCTGTTTTTT	CASRVGAGELFF
NA	NA	TRBV3-1/TRBV3-2	TRBJ2-7	TGTGCCAGCAGCCAATCCCTCGTAGGCGAGCAGTACTTC	CASSQSLVGEQYF
NA	NA	TRBV7-2	TRBJ1-1	TGTGCCAGCAGCCTAAATTGGGACCGTCTGAACACTGAAGCTTTCTTT	CASSLNWDRLNTEAFF
TRBD1	NA	TRBV30	TRBJ1-1	TGTGCCTGGAGTAAAAAACGGGACAGGGGGTTGGAGAACACTGAAGCTTTCTTT	CAWSKKRDRGLENTEAFF
NA	NA	TRBV30	TRBJ1-2	TGTGCCTGGAGTACAACAGGAGGAGGGCTAGGGGGCTACACCTTC	CAWSTTGGGLGGYTF
TRBD1	NA	TRBV19	TRBJ1-2	TGTGCCAGTAGTCACCGGGACAGGACCTATGGCTACACCTTC	CASSHRDRTYGYTF
NA	NA	TRBV18	TRBJ1-3	TGTGCCAGCTCACCCCGGGGGGACACTGGAAACACCATATATTTT	CASSPRGDTGNTIYF
NA	NA	TRBV14	TRBJ1-5	TGTGCCAGCAGTCACGACAGCAATCAGCCCCAGCATTTT	CASSHDSNQPQHF
TRBD1	once	TRBV7-2	TRBJ2-2	TGTGCCAGCAGCCTGGACTCAGGGGGAATCGGGGAGCTGTTTTTT	CASSLDSGGIGELFF
NA	NA	TRBV5-1	TRBJ2-7	TGCGCCAGCGCGGAGGGGGGCTACTACGAGCAGTACTTC	CASAEGGYYEQYF
NA	NA	TRBV3-1/TRBV3-2	TRBJ1-5	TGTGCCACTTCGGGGGGGCGCAATCAGCCCCAGCATTTT	CATSGGRNQPQHF
TRBD2	NA	TRBV7-3	TRBJ2-3	TGTGCCAGCAGCTTAAGAGCGGGGGGGCTCGAAGATACGCAGTATTTT	CASSLRAGGLEDTQYF
TRBD2	NA	TRBV2	TRBJ2-7	TGTGCCAGCAGGCCCGGGGGGGCCTCCTACGAGCAGTACTTC	CASRPGGASYEQYF
NA	NA	TRBV4-1	TRBJ2-2	TGCGCCAGCAGCCGCGGGACTGCCGAGAACACCGGGGAGCTGTTTTTT	CASSRGTAENTGELFF
NA	NA	TRBV5-8	TRBJ1-5	TGTGCCAGCAGCCAAGCACTTTTCAGCAATCAGCTCCAGCATTTT	CASSQALFSNQLQHF
NA	NA	TRBV11-2	TRBJ2-1	TGTGCCAGCAGCATACGGAACATTTACAATGAGCAGTTCTTC	CASSIRNIYNEQFF
NA	NA	TRBV5-6	TRBJ2-1	TGTGCCAGCAGCTTGGAAGGGAGGTGGTTCTTC	CASSLEGRWFF
TRBD1	NA	TRBV6-6	TRBJ1-2	TGTGCCAGCAGTTACGGGGACAGGGGGAACTATGGCTACACCTTC	CASSYGDRGNYGYTF
NA	NA	TRBV6-6	TRBJ2-2	TGTGCCAGCAGTCCAATAGAAACCACCGGGGAGCTGTTTTTT	CASSPIETTGELFF
TRBD1	NA	TRBV9	TRBJ1-1	TGTGCCAGCAGCGTTTCCGGGACAGGGGCCTGGGTCACTGAAGCTTTCTTT	CASSVSGTGAWVTEAFF